Listed here are 9 T cell receptor beta chains from one sample, sequenced in a study of cytomegalovirus exposure and HLA in healthy donors. Primers: 60 Vbeta forward and 13 Jbeta reverse. Clones were sequenced by immunoSEQ multiplex PCR, and TCRdb holds only the in-frame ones, with some missing. This table has under 200,000 clones, around three quarters appearing once. The sample was PBMCs. These receptors all stem from a woman aged 40-49 years in good health and CMV-seronegative.

This clone appeared once. The V gene is TRBV7-2, the J gene TRBJ1-5; D remains unclear. The CDR3 extends over 15 amino acids. Germline V gives CDR1 SGHTA, CDR2 FQGNSA. V dropped 4 bases and J dropped 3 bases, with 13 bases sitting between them. The CDR3 coding sequence is TGTGCCAGCAGCTCCTCCGGGAGGCCCAATCAGCCCCAGCATTTT. Protein sequence: CASSSSGRPNQPQHF.

The chain employs TRBV6-6 and TRBJ2-2; D unresolved. The CDR3 totals 16 residues. CDR1 and CDR2 from the germline V gene are MNHNY and SVGAGI (reference sequence). V gave up 2 bases and J gave up 6 bases, with 16 bases separating them. The CDR3 loop is CASSYHLEYLPGELFF. CDR3 DNA: TGTGCCAGCAGTTACCACCTAGAATACTTACCCGGGGAGCTGTTTTTT.

This chain connects TRBV28 to TRBJ2-3, with 9 bases aligning to TRBD2. CDR3 length: 14 amino acids. V trimming: 7 bases; J trimming: 5 bases; junction bases outside the gene matches: 7. Germline V lookup: CDR1 MDHEN, CDR2 SYDVKM. The CDR3 sequence is CASIWAGGRDTQYF. In DNA, the CDR3 is TGTGCCAGCATCTGGGCGGGAGGGAGAGATACGCAGTATTTT.

This chain links TRBV5-4 with TRBJ1-5; no reliable D call. V gave up 4 bases and J gave up 4 bases, with 12 bases separating them. The CDR3 totals 14 residues. Germline CDR1 is SGHNT and CDR2 is YYREEE (reference sequence). CDR3 nucleotides: TGTGCCAGCAGCCCGGGAGGCAGTAATCAGCCCCAGCATTTT. This translates into CASSPGGSNQPQHF. The full variable domain, in which reference TRBV5-4 and TRBJ1-5 provide the parts outside the CDR3, is ETGVTQSPTHLIKTRGQQVTLRCSSQSGHNTVSWYQQALGQGPQFIFQYYREEENGRGNFPPRFSGLQFPNYSSELNVNALELDDSALYLCASSPGGSNQPQHFGDGTRLSIL.

The chain has TRBV28 and TRBJ2-7, with D unresolved. This CDR3 contains 12 residues. Per the germline V gene, CDR1 is MDHEN and CDR2 is SYDVKM. V lost 5 bases, J lost 4 bases, and 9 bases lay in between. The CDR3 is CASSIQSYEQYF. The CDR3 region has the DNA TGTGCCAGCAGTATACAGAGTTACGAGCAGTACTTC.

The V and J genes are TRBV19 and TRBJ1-1; D call uncertain. Germline CDR1 LNHDA, CDR2 SQIVND (reference sequence). The CDR3 is 13 residues long. The V end was cut by 1 base, the J end by 4 bases, with 7 bases between. CDR3 protein: CASSIGRGTEAFF. CDR3 bases: TGTGCCAGTAGTATAGGACGGGGCACTGAAGCTTTCTTT.

The rearrangement links TRBV7-2 to TRBJ2-1, with D possibly TRBD2 on 5 matching bases. Germline assignment: CDR1 SGHTA and CDR2 FQGNSA. V lost 1 base, J lost 0 bases, and 10 bases lay in between. The CDR3 spans 16 residues. CDR3: CASSLGTPRSYNEQFF. The CDR3 region has the DNA TGTGCCAGCAGCTTAGGGACTCCCCGCTCCTACAATGAGCAGTTCTTC.

The table lists this clone with a few counts. The CDR3 sequence is CASSRTGGTYGYTF. The CDR3 DNA follows: TGTGCCAGCAGCAGGACAGGGGGCACCTATGGCTACACCTTC. The V and J genes are TRBV13 and TRBJ1-2; TRBD1 matches 11 bases. J was trimmed by 4 bases and V by 5 bases; bases with no gene match: 3. This CDR3 is 14 amino acids long. Germline CDR1 reads PRHDT; CDR2 reads FYEKMQ (reference sequence). The full variable domain, in which reference TRBV13 and TRBJ1-2 provide the parts outside the CDR3, is AAGVIQSPRHLIKEKRETATLKCYPIPRHDTVYWYQQGPGQDPQFLISFYEKMQSDKGSIPDRFSAQQFSDYHSELNMSSLELGDSALYFCASSRTGGTYGYTFGSGTRLTVV.

The gene calls are TRBV28 and TRBJ1-5; D is ambiguous. CDR3 length: 14 amino acids. CDR1 is MDHEN and CDR2 is SYDVKM in the germline V gene. Between the trimmed V and J ends, which lost 6 bases and 6 bases, there was a span of 15 bases. CDR3 protein: CASRTGWEGQPQHF. CDR3 in DNA: TGTGCCAGCAGGACGGGCTGGGAGGGTCAGCCCCAGCATTTT.